Each of the 32 T cell receptor beta chains below was sequenced from the same sample in a study of T cell repertoires in cytomegalovirus infection. One entry per CDR3 protein, called by TCRdb with MiXCR from the reads. This table holds about 440,000 distinct CDR3 sequences, approximately 31% found once. The sequenced material came from PBMCs. These receptors were taken from a human donor in good health (CMV status not recorded). Some clones in this sample may be carry-over from other donors' samples.

Remarks on this clonotype: Since a much larger clone is just one base distant, this may be a read error. The rearrangement uses TRBV7-2 and TRBJ2-1; no clear D gene. CDR1 is SGHTA, CDR2 FQGNSA, per germline. The CDR3 has 13 residues. CDR3 DNA: TGTGCCAGCAGCTTTAACTTCGAGAATGAGCAGTTGTTC. Translated: CASSFNFENEQLF.

The chain couples TRBV19 to TRBJ2-1; D uncertain. This CDR3 is built from 15 residues. The V gene's germline CDR1 is LNHDA and CDR2 SQIVND (reference sequence). V lost 7 bases, J lost 1 base, and 14 bases lay in between. The CDR3 region has the DNA TGTGCCAGTACATATACAGCCACATCCTACAATGAGCAGTTCTTC. It yields the protein CASTYTATSYNEQFF.

The chain couples TRBV6-2 or TRBV6-3 to TRBJ2-1; possibly TRBD1 for D (5 bases). Trimming pared 8 bases from V and 7 bases from J, leaving 18 bases between. The CDR3 covers 14 residues. The germline CDR1 and CDR2 sequences are MNHEY and SVGEGT. CDR3 bases: TGTGCCAGCTCTACGATGGGGCGTTTTAATGAGCAGTTCTTC. Amino acids: CASSTMGRFNEQFF.

This clonotype was detected ten times or more. This chain connects TRBV11-2 to TRBJ1-1; a possible D gene is TRBD1 (6 bases). Trimming removed 4 bases at V and 4 bases at J, with 28 bases between. In germline, CDR1 is SGHAT, CDR2 FQNNGV. This CDR3 has 19 residues. Here the CDR3 DNA reads TGTGCCAGCAGCTACCAGGCCTCCGGGCTAAGGGGGATTTTCACTGAAGCTTTCTTT. It translates to CASSYQASGLRGIFTEAFF.

The chain combines TRBV7-8 with TRBJ2-7; TRBD1 aligns across 8 bases. Trimming took 5 bases from V and 1 from J; bases not matched to a gene: 7. The CDR3 is 15 amino acids. Germline loops: CDR1 SGHVS, CDR2 FQNEAQ. In DNA, the CDR3 is TGTGCCAGCAGCCCACGGGACAGGAGTTCCTACGAGCAGTACTTC. It specifies CASSPRDRSSYEQYF.

This clonotype has a handful of counts. The DNA of the CDR3 is TGTGCCAGCAGTTTATCCCCTGGCTACGAGCAGTACTTC. Amino acids: CASSLSPGYEQYF. This chain joins TRBV28 and TRBJ2-7; no reliable D call. Trimming left V 1 base short and J 3 bases short, with 7 bases between. CDR1 is MDHEN and CDR2 is SYDVKM in the germline V gene. This CDR3 has 13 amino acids.

A word on this clonotype: With a much larger clone just one base away, this may be a read error. The rearrangement links TRBV11-2 to TRBJ2-2; 9 bases match TRBD2. In germline, CDR1 is SGHAT, CDR2 FQNNGV. CDR3 length: 15 amino acids. CDR3: CASSPLAGSTGEMFF. The CDR3 coding sequence is TGTGCCAGCAGCCCCCTAGCGGGGTCCACCGGGGAGATGTTTTTT.

This clonotype has only a few counts. The rearrangement joins TRBV19 to TRBJ2-3; 7 bases are a match to TRBD2. V gave up 5 bases and J gave up 9 bases; unmatched junction bases: 14. CDR1 is LNHDA, CDR2 SQIVND, per germline (reference sequence). The CDR3 length is 15 residues. The CDR3 DNA follows: TGTGCCAGTAGTCCCCAGCATAGCGGGCGCCTGACGCAGTATTTT. Translation: CASSPQHSGRLTQYF.

CDR3 coding DNA: TGTGCCAGCAGTTTATCCTACAGGGCCCTCCTTACCTACGAGCAGTACTTC. It codes for CASSLSYRALLTYEQYF. This chain uses TRBV27 with TRBJ2-7; D may be TRBD1 (6 bases). CDR1 is MNHEY and CDR2 is SMNVEV in the germline V gene (reference sequence). V shed 0 bases and J shed 2 bases, with 17 bases lying between them. The CDR3 consists of 17 residues.

The chain couples TRBV15 to TRBJ1-4; tentatively, D is TRBD1 (5 bases). The CDR3 covers 16 residues. Germline V lookup: CDR1 LNHNV, CDR2 YYDKDF (reference sequence). V lost 1 base and J 5 bases, leaving 14 bases between the germline ends. The CDR3 DNA is TGTGCCACCAGCAGAGGGGGGGACGGCTTCAATGAAAAACTGTTTTTT. Amino acid sequence: CATSRGGDGFNEKLFF.

The rearrangement joins TRBV7-6 to TRBJ1-2; D not resolved. This CDR3 is 13 amino acids long. V lost 5 bases and J 4 bases, leaving 11 bases between the germline ends. Germline CDR1 SGHVS, CDR2 FNYEAQ. CDR3 DNA: TGTGCCAGCAGCCCAAGGGTTACCTATGGCTACACCTTC. It is translated as CASSPRVTYGYTF. The full variable domain, its missing parts supplied by reference TRBV7-6 and TRBJ1-2, is GAGVSQSPRYKVTKRGQDVALRCDPISGHVSLYWYRQALGQGPEFLTYFNYEAQQDKSGLPNDRFSAERPEGSISTLTIQRTEQRDSAMYRCASSPRVTYGYTFGSGTRLTVV.

Worth noting for this clonotype: Given a much more abundant clone one base away, this may be a read error. This rearrangement joins TRBV6-2 or TRBV6-3 to TRBJ2-7; 7 nucleotides match TRBD1. There are 14 residues in the CDR3. The V segment lost 6 bases and the J segment 3 bases; nucleotides outside the gene matches: 8. The V gene's germline CDR1 is MNHEY and CDR2 SVGEGT. In DNA form, the CDR3 reads TGTGCCAGCAGGGCCGACAGGGTATTCTACGAGCAGTACTTC. Translating it yields CASRADRVFYEQYF.

Details on this clonotype: A much larger clone lies one base from this, so it may be a read error. The chain employs TRBV7-2 and TRBJ1-2; D not resolved. In germline, CDR1 is SGHTA, CDR2 FQGNSA. CDR3 length: 14 residues. The CDR3 is CSSSLVVTNYGYTF. The CDR3 coding sequence is TGTTCCAGCAGCTTAGTAGTAACTAACTATGGCTACACCTTC.

The chain joins TRBV7-2 to TRBJ2-3; TRBD1 or TRBD2 may be the D gene (6 bases each). CDR3 length equals 16 residues. Trimming stripped 4 bases from V and 8 bases from J, with 22 bases between. Germline loops: CDR1 SGHTA, CDR2 FQGNSA. CDR3 region: CASSSHSWGPGVTQYF. The CDR3 DNA reads as TGTGCCAGCAGCTCCCATAGCTGGGGGCCGGGGGTTACGCAGTATTTT.

This clonotype appeared many times. The V gene is TRBV7-2, the J gene TRBJ2-3, with D hard to call. The V and J ends lost 4 bases and 3 bases respectively, with 23 bases between them. CDR1 is SGHTA, CDR2 FQGNSA, per germline. The CDR3 extends over 18 amino acids. CDR3 loop: CASSSAKARPIPTDTQYF. The DNA of the CDR3 is TGTGCCAGCAGCTCGGCCAAAGCAAGGCCCATACCGACAGATACGCAGTATTTT.

The chain links TRBV3-1 to TRBJ2-7, with D hard to call. Germline V lookup: CDR1 LGHDT, CDR2 YNNKEL (reference sequence). V lost 4 bases and J lost 8, with 15 bases in between. The CDR3 loop spans 13 amino acids. The CDR3 loop is CASSLIAGAQQYF. The CDR3 coding sequence is TGTGCCAGCAGCCTCATCGCAGGCGCCCAGCAGTACTTC.

A word on this clonotype: A clone one base away is much larger, so this may be a read error. The chain couples TRBV7-6 to TRBJ2-5; 8 positions match TRBD1. Germline V CDR1 and CDR2: SGHVS, FNYEAQ. The CDR3 covers 16 residues. CDR3 sequence reads: CASSARQGTGEETQSF. In DNA, the CDR3 is TGTGCCAGCAGCGCCCGACAGGGGACTGGAGAAGAGACCCAGTCCTTC. Variable domain in full (rest from reference TRBV7-6 and TRBJ2-5): GAGVSQSPRYKVTKRGQDVALRCDPISGHVSLYWYRQALGQGPEFLTYFNYEAQQDKSGLPNDRFSAERPEGSISTLTIQRTEQRDSAMYRCASSARQGTGEETQSFGPGTRLLVL.

This clonotype was counted a few times. This sequence joins TRBV27 and TRBJ1-5; TRBD1 is a possible D gene (5 bases). The CDR3 contains 15 residues. Trimming removed 5 bases at V and 6 bases at J, with 17 bases between. Per the germline V gene, CDR1 is MNHEY and CDR2 is SMNVEV (reference sequence). DNA of the CDR3: TGTGCCAGCAGTCCACAGGCGGCCGGGGGTCAGCCCCAGCATTTT. Encoded protein: CASSPQAAGGQPQHF.

The chain employs TRBV19 and TRBJ1-6; 10 bases are a match to TRBD1. CDR3 length: 14 residues. Germline CDR1 and CDR2: LNHDA and SQIVND (reference sequence). V trimming: 8 bases; J trimming: 6 bases; junction bases outside the gene matches: 4. CDR3 amino acids: CASGGQGGNSPLHF. The CDR3 DNA reads as TGTGCCAGTGGCGGACAGGGGGGTAATTCACCCCTCCACTTT.

About this clonotype itself: A much more abundant neighbour one base away suggests this may be a read error. The chain is built from TRBV27 and TRBJ1-1, with 7 bases lining up with TRBD1. CDR3 size: 13 residues. After removal of 5 bases from V and 5 bases from J, the junction contained 5 bases not matched to a gene. In germline, CDR1 is MNHEY, CDR2 SMNVEV (reference sequence). As DNA, the CDR3 is TGTGCCAGCAGTACAGGGGTAAAGACTGAAGCTTTCTTT. Protein product: CASSTGVKTEAFF.

This clonotype was recorded at least ten times. This chain connects TRBV27 to TRBJ1-2, with TRBD1 as a possible D gene (5 bases). The CDR3 has 14 amino acids. Trimming removed 6 bases from V and 0 bases from J, with 11 bases in between. Germline loops: CDR1 MNHEY, CDR2 SMNVEV (reference sequence). CDR3 coding DNA: TGTGCCAGCAGAATGGACACCTCTAACTATGGCTACACCTTC. It codes for CASRMDTSNYGYTF.

This clonotype has just one count. The rearrangement joins TRBV18 to TRBJ1-1; 12 bases are a match to TRBD1. The germline V gene has CDR1 KGHSH and CDR2 LQKENI. The CDR3 is 17 amino acids. The junction had 15 bases not matched to a gene; V was cut back by 6 bases and J by 7 bases. The DNA of the CDR3 is TGTGCCAGCTCGTCAAGCCCGGGACAGGGGGCGATTAATGAAGCTTTCTTT. Translating gives CASSSSPGQGAINEAFF.

This clonotype appeared a single time. This chain connects TRBV14 to TRBJ2-1; 8 positions match TRBD1. The V gene's germline CDR1 is SGHDN and CDR2 FVKESK. V shed 3 bases, J shed 3 bases, and the junction held 19 bases outside the gene matches. CDR3 length: 20 residues. The CDR3 here is CASSQTSGTGRGYYYNEQFF. The CDR3 region has the DNA TGTGCCAGCAGCCAGACCTCCGGGACAGGACGCGGCTACTACTACAATGAGCAGTTCTTC.

As to this clonotype: A single base separates this from a much larger clone, so it may be a read error. This rearrangement joins TRBV7-2 to TRBJ2-7, with D perhaps TRBD2 (5 bases). This CDR3 has 13 amino acids. Germline V gene lookup returns CDR1 SGHTA and CDR2 FQGNSA. In DNA, the CDR3 is TGTGCCAGCAGCGAGGACTCGAACTACGATCAGTACTTC. It codes for CASSEDSNYDQYF. Together with reference TRBV7-2 and TRBJ2-7, the CDR3 gives the full variable domain: GAGVSQSPSNKVTEKGKDVELRCDPISGHTALYWYRQSLGQGLEFLIYFQGNSAPDKSGLPSDRFSAERTGGSVSTLTIQRTQQEDSAVYLCASSEDSNYDQYFGPGTRLTVT.

V and J are TRBV20-1 and TRBJ2-1; TRBD1 matches at 7 bases. Germline CDR1 reads DFQATT; CDR2 reads SNEGSKA (reference sequence). Trimming at V came to 5 bases and at J to 5 bases, leaving 9 bases not matched to a gene. This CDR3 is 14 amino acids long. CDR3 nucleotide sequence: TGCAGTGCTCACAGGGGCAATACCCACAATGAGCAGTTCTTC. It specifies CSAHRGNTHNEQFF.

The chain carries TRBV11-2 and TRBJ2-3; 9 bases agree with TRBD1. This CDR3 has 14 residues. V gave up 6 bases and J gave up 4 bases; unmatched junction bases: 5. CDR1 and CDR2 from the germline V gene are SGHAT and FQNNGV. The CDR3 DNA is TGTGCCAGCAGGCAAACAGGGGGCGCAGATACGCAGTATTTT. Translating it yields CASRQTGGADTQYF.

Of note for this clonotype: Possible read error: a much larger clone is one base away. The chain carries TRBV6-1 and TRBJ1-1, with D possibly TRBD1 on 5 matching bases. This CDR3 spans 16 amino acids. Germline CDR1 reads MNHNS; CDR2 reads SASEGT. The CDR3 region is CASRSSGGTANTGAFF. In nucleotides, the CDR3 is TGTGCCAGCAGGAGTAGCGGAGGGACGGCTAACACTGGAGCTTTCTTT.

The chain recombines TRBV28 with TRBJ1-5; TRBD1 might be the D (6 bases). CDR3 length: 16 residues. V lost 5 bases, J lost 0 bases, and 14 bases lay in between. CDR1 is MDHEN, CDR2 SYDVKM, per germline. CDR3 amino acids: CASSQSRTDSNQPQHF. The DNA for the CDR3 is TGTGCCAGCAGTCAGAGCCGGACAGATAGCAATCAGCCCCAGCATTTT.

This clonotype was detected many times. The chain carries TRBV7-2 and TRBJ1-4; the D gene is possibly TRBD1 (6 bases). This CDR3 has 16 amino acids. The V end was cut by 0 bases, the J end by 8 bases, with 16 bases between. Germline V gives CDR1 SGHTA, CDR2 FQGNSA. CDR3 DNA sequence: TGTGCCAGCAGCTTAGCGGGAGGGGGGGTTGGGGAAAAACTGTTTTTT. Its translation is CASSLAGGGVGEKLFF.

This clonotype was found many times. The chain joins TRBV5-1 to TRBJ1-2; D might be TRBD1 (5 bases). Trimming took 6 bases from V and 2 from J, leaving 11 bases between them. Germline V gene data show CDR1 as SGHRS and CDR2 as YFSETQ. The CDR3 is 13 residues long. CDR3 sequence reads: CASTGDSNYGYTF. The CDR3 bases are TGCGCCAGCACCGGAGACAGCAACTATGGCTACACCTTC.

This clonotype was detected only once. The chain uses TRBV27 and TRBJ2-2, with a tentative D call TRBD2 (5 bases). The CDR3 contains 16 residues. CDR1 and CDR2 from the germline V gene are MNHEY and SMNVEV (reference sequence). Between the trimmed V and J ends, which lost 5 bases and 6 bases, there was a span of 19 bases. The CDR3, as DNA: TGTGCCAGCAGTACGGACTTCCGAATTCGTTCCGGGGAGCTGTTTTTT. Its translation is CASSTDFRIRSGELFF.

The chain employs TRBV7-4 and TRBJ2-7, with 10 bases matching TRBD2. Trimming cost V 6 bases and J 5 bases; bases outside gene matches: 7. The CDR3 contains 14 residues. CDR1 and CDR2 from the germline V gene are SGHVT and SQSDAQ. The CDR3 sequence is CASSPTSGRNEQYF. The CDR3 bases are TGTGCCAGCAGTCCGACTAGCGGGCGCAACGAGCAGTACTTC.